The 32 T cell receptor beta chains below all came from one sample that was sequenced in a study of cytomegalovirus exposure and HLA in healthy donors. Vbeta (60) and Jbeta (13) primers were used in the PCR. Some clones are missing from TCRdb's copy, which holds only in-frame ones; the method was immunoSEQ multiplex PCR. Of 160,000 or so clones in the sample, under 85% are singletons; the top ten hold over 2%. Material for sequencing was PBMCs. These receptors all come from a human donor in good health.

The chain couples TRBV7-9 to TRBJ2-1, with TRBD2 matching over 13 bases. The CDR3 extends over 15 amino acids. Germline V gene data show CDR1 as SEHNR and CDR2 as FQNEAQ (reference sequence). The V and J ends lost 6 bases and 7 bases, in that order; junction bases with no gene match: 6. The CDR3 reads CASRPLAGGRNEQFF. As DNA, the CDR3 is TGTGCCAGCAGACCACTAGCGGGGGGGAGAAATGAGCAGTTCTTC.

V and J are TRBV4-1 and TRBJ2-3, with D hard to call. V dropped 3 bases and J dropped 8 bases, with 21 bases sitting between them. The germline V gene encodes CDR1 MGHRA and CDR2 YSYEKL. This CDR3 spans 16 amino acids. CDR3 sequence reads: CASSHVDMGLLGTQYF. Here the CDR3 DNA reads TGCGCCAGCAGCCACGTTGACATGGGTCTACTCGGTACGCAGTATTTT.

V and J are TRBV18 and TRBJ2-5, with TRBD1 identical over 9 bases. J gave up 4 bases and V 3 bases, and 3 bases lay outside the gene matches. Germline CDR1 KGHSH, CDR2 LQKENI. This CDR3 region has 14 residues. CDR3 loop: CASSPLDRGETQYF. The CDR3 nucleotides read TGTGCCAGCTCACCGCTGGACAGGGGAGAGACCCAGTACTTC.

The rearrangement uses TRBV7-2 and TRBJ1-1; D unresolved. Germline CDR1 reads SGHTA; CDR2 reads FQGNSA. Trimming shortened V by 4 bases and J by 7 bases, and 13 bases separated the two germline ends. CDR3 length: 13 amino acids. The DNA of the CDR3 is TGTGCCAGCAGCTCCCGAGGACGGGGTGAAGCTTTCTTT. Its translation: CASSSRGRGEAFF.

This sequence joins TRBV2 and TRBJ1-2; TRBD1 aligns across 8 bases. The CDR3 loop spans 13 amino acids. Germline V lookup: CDR1 SNHLY, CDR2 FYNNEI. J was trimmed by 8 bases and V by 5 bases; bases with no gene match: 7. The CDR3 loop reads CASSPDREYGYTF. In nucleotides, the CDR3 is TGTGCCAGCAGTCCGGACAGGGAATACGGCTACACCTTC.

This clone has just a few counts. The chain carries TRBV4-2 and TRBJ1-5, with 7 bases that match TRBD1. Germline CDR1 reads LGHNA; CDR2 reads YNFKEQ. The CDR3 contains 16 residues. J lost 5 bases, V lost 0 bases, and 7 bases had no gene match. In DNA, the CDR3 is TGTGCCAGCAGCCAAGACTACAGGGGTTGGGATCAGCCCCAGCATTTT. As protein: CASSQDYRGWDQPQHF.

The chain combines TRBV9 with TRBJ1-3; D gene ambiguous. Trimming left V 0 bases short and J 0 bases short, with 7 bases between. This CDR3 spans 15 amino acids. In germline, CDR1 is SGDLS, CDR2 YYNGEE. The CDR3 DNA reads TGTGCCAGCAGCGTAGGGGCAGACTCTGGAAACACCATATATTTT. Translating gives CASSVGADSGNTIYF.

The chain joins TRBV5-6 to TRBJ1-1; 9 nucleotides align to TRBD1. V trimming: 1 base; J trimming: 7 bases; junction bases outside the gene matches: 11. The germline V gene has CDR1 SGHDT and CDR2 YYEEEE. There are 16 residues in the CDR3. CDR3 amino acids: CASSLRPGQGSDEAFF. Here the CDR3 DNA reads TGTGCCAGCAGCTTGCGACCGGGACAGGGATCCGATGAAGCTTTCTTT.

The V call is TRBV5-4, the J call TRBJ1-4; tentative D call: TRBD1 (6 bases). This CDR3 region has 14 residues. The V gene's germline CDR1 is SGHNT and CDR2 YYREEE (reference sequence). Trimming stripped 3 bases from V and 4 bases from J, with 10 bases between. The CDR3 DNA sequence: TGTGCCAGCAGCTCCGGACAGAGTAATGAAAAACTGTTTTTT. It specifies CASSSGQSNEKLFF.

Note on this clone: Other DNA sequences from this sample encode an identical CDR3 as well. The J gene is TRBJ1-1, the V gene TRBV5-1; D is undetermined. Looked up from germline, CDR1 is SGHRS and CDR2 is YFSETQ. The length of the CDR3 is 13 residues. With 4 bases removed from V and 1 base from J, the gap between germline ends came to 8 bases. CDR3 in DNA: TGCGCCAGCAGCCCCGCAGGGAACACTGAAGCTTTCTTT. Protein: CASSPAGNTEAFF.

The chain recombines TRBV19 with TRBJ1-2, with 7 bases that match TRBD1. Trimming removed 4 bases from V and 7 bases from J; junction bases left unmatched: 6. This CDR3 contains 13 residues. In germline, CDR1 is LNHDA, CDR2 SQIVND (reference sequence). CDR3 sequence: CASSTRQGGGYTF. CDR3 bases: TGTGCCAGTAGTACAAGACAGGGAGGTGGCTACACCTTC.

Note on this clone: A read error may account for a junction end that differs from germline. V and J are TRBV29-1 and TRBJ2-5; 10 bases agree with TRBD2. Germline CDR1 is SQVTM and CDR2 is ANQGSEA. The CDR3 has 17 residues. The CDR3 DNA follows: TGCAGCGGTGAACTTAGTCTAGCGGGGGCCCCGGGTGAGACCCAGTACTTC. It translates to CSGELSLAGAPGETQYF. Supplemented by reference TRBV29-1 and TRBJ2-5, the full variable domain reads SAVISQKPSRDICQRGTSLTIQCQVDSQVTMMFWYRQQPGQSLTLIATANQGSEATYESGFVIDKFPISRPNLTFSTLTVSNMSPEDSSIYLCSGELSLAGAPGETQYFGPGTRLLVL.

The chain carries TRBV5-4 and TRBJ2-3; 14 positions match TRBD2. CDR1 and CDR2 from the germline V gene are SGHNT and YYREEE (reference sequence). CDR3 length: 17 residues. Trimming at V came to 4 bases and at J to 2 bases, leaving 6 bases not matched to a gene. The CDR3 region has the DNA TGTGCCAGCAGCCGGGGACTAGCGGGGGCTAACACAGATACGCAGTATTTT. As protein: CASSRGLAGANTDTQYF.

The chain employs TRBV6-5 and TRBJ1-1; tentative D call: TRBD1 (5 bases). The ends were cut back, 4 bases at V and 8 bases at J, with 20 bases in the middle. Germline CDR1 reads MNHEY; CDR2 reads SVGAGI. This CDR3 region has 15 residues. CDR3 nucleotides: TGTGCCAGCAGTTTTATGGGACCGGGAGGTAACGAAGCTTTCTTT. Protein sequence: CASSFMGPGGNEAFF.

This sequence joins TRBV7-9 and TRBJ2-7, with 9 bases fitting TRBD1. Germline V gene data show CDR1 as SEHNR and CDR2 as FQNEAQ (reference sequence). The CDR3 is 15 residues long. V lost 5 bases and J lost 5; bases outside the gene matches: 10. The CDR3 DNA sequence: TGTGCCAGCAGCCCAAGGACAGGGGTCCTGGACGAGCAGTACTTC. It codes for CASSPRTGVLDEQYF.

To note about this clone: A junction end diverges from the germline sequence, so it may reflect a read error. The CDR3 here is CASSLNFRDF. The CDR3, as DNA: TGCGCCAGCAGCTTAAACTTCCGGGACTTC. The V gene is TRBV5-1, the J gene TRBJ2-7; D remains unclear. This CDR3 spans 10 amino acids. Germline loops: CDR1 SGHRS, CDR2 YFSETQ.

The V call is TRBV19, the J call TRBJ1-1; TRBD1 might be the D (5 bases). In germline, CDR1 is LNHDA, CDR2 SQIVND (reference sequence). This CDR3 contains 13 residues. Trimming cost V 3 bases and J 6 bases, with 11 bases left between them. The CDR3 DNA reads as TGTGCCAGTAGTATTGGGCAGGGTCCTGAAGCTTTCTTT. As protein: CASSIGQGPEAFF.

The chain uses TRBV9 and TRBJ1-1, with 8 bases matching TRBD1. The CDR3 has 16 amino acids. The germline V gene has CDR1 SGDLS and CDR2 YYNGEE. J lost 0 bases, V lost 4 bases, and 8 bases had no gene match. CDR3 protein: CASSLAGTGLNTEAFF. The CDR3 DNA follows: TGTGCCAGCAGCTTAGCCGGGACAGGACTGAACACTGAAGCTTTCTTT.

The chain combines TRBV10-3 with TRBJ2-2, with D unresolved. V was cut by 6 bases and J by 2 bases, with 13 bases left in between. The CDR3 is made up of 15 amino acids. Germline assignment: CDR1 ENHRY and CDR2 SYGVKD. The CDR3 reads CAISPTTTNTGELFF. The CDR3 nucleotides are TGTGCCATCAGCCCTACTACGACCAACACCGGGGAGCTGTTTTTT.

The chain recombines TRBV6-1 with TRBJ2-5, with TRBD2 matching over 7 bases. CDR1 is MNHNS, CDR2 SASEGT, per germline. This CDR3 is built from 11 residues. The junction had 8 bases not matched to a gene; V was cut back by 8 bases and J by 11 bases. The CDR3 nucleotides are TGTGCCAGCTCGGGGGGTTGGGAGCAGTACTTC. Protein: CASSGGWEQYF.

This chain joins TRBV28 and TRBJ1-6; D is perhaps TRBD1 (6 bases). V lost 9 bases and J 1 base, leaving 13 bases between the germline ends. The CDR3 contains 15 residues. Germline assignment: CDR1 MDHEN and CDR2 SYDVKM. The CDR3 DNA reads as TGTGCCAGTCTCAACAGGGCTTCCTATAATTCACCCCTCCACTTT. Protein: CASLNRASYNSPLHF.

This clone was picked up a small number of times. The chain links TRBV29-1 to TRBJ2-3; 8 nucleotides agree with TRBD1. The CDR3 is made up of 14 amino acids. The trim removed 4 bases at V and 1 base at J, leaving 4 bases unmatched. Germline CDR1 reads SQVTM; CDR2 reads ANQGSEA. The CDR3 spells CSVASTGGTDTQYF. In DNA, the CDR3 is TGCAGCGTTGCGTCGACAGGGGGCACAGATACGCAGTATTTT.

The chain recombines TRBV4-3 with TRBJ1-1; D gene ambiguous. CDR1 and CDR2 from the germline V gene are LGHNA and YSLEER. There are 17 residues in the CDR3. Trimming took 0 bases from V and 1 from J, leaving 15 bases between them. This CDR3 reads CASSQDPMEGGNTEAFF. DNA for the CDR3: TGCGCCAGCAGCCAAGACCCCATGGAGGGAGGGAACACTGAAGCTTTCTTT.

J is TRBJ2-7 and V is TRBV12-2; TRBD1 was called by the table and not checked on the DNA. TRBV12-2 is assigned pseudogene status. The CDR3 is 13 residues long. CDR3 sequence: CASRLQDSYEQYF. The DNA of the CDR3 is TGTGCAAGTCGCTTACAGGACTCCTACGAGCAGTACTTC.

CDR3 bases: TGTGCCAGCAGCTTAGAACTAGCGGGGGGGGCGGGGCAGTACTTC. Amino acid sequence: CASSLELAGGAGQYF. V gene TRBV7-2 combines with J gene TRBJ2-7, with 13 bases identical to TRBD2. The CDR3 consists of 15 residues. CDR1 is SGHTA and CDR2 is FQGNSA in the germline V gene. The V and J ends lost 1 base and 9 bases, in that order; junction bases with no gene match: 6.

The chain employs TRBV25-1 and TRBJ2-5, with 8 bases matching TRBD2. V trimming: 4 bases; J trimming: 11 bases; junction bases outside the gene matches: 15. Germline-derived CDR1 and CDR2 are MGHDK and SYGVNS. This CDR3 has 15 residues. The CDR3 loop reads CASSVLGAGAGEQYF. DNA for the CDR3: TGTGCCAGCAGTGTGCTCGGAGCGGGGGCGGGAGAGCAGTACTTC.

This chain connects TRBV2 to TRBJ1-1; TRBD1 matches 10 bases. There are 16 residues in the CDR3. Trimming removed 8 bases from V and 7 bases from J; junction bases left unmatched: 16. Germline loops: CDR1 SNHLY, CDR2 FYNNEI. In DNA form, the CDR3 reads TGTGCCAGCCGACAGGGGGCGTTGAGGGGTTGGGGTGAAGCTTTCTTT. Translating it yields CASRQGALRGWGEAFF.

The V call is TRBV7-2, the J call TRBJ1-1, with 7 nucleotides matching TRBD1. The CDR3 is 15 amino acids. V was pared by 0 bases and J by 6 bases, with 7 bases of the junction left unmatched. The germline V gene encodes CDR1 SGHTA and CDR2 FQGNSA. CDR3 nucleotide sequence: TGTGCCAGCAGCTTAGCCCCAGGGGGTTTCGCTGAAGCTTTCTTT. Encoded protein: CASSLAPGGFAEAFF.

The chain is built from TRBV10-3 and TRBJ2-7, with D possibly matching TRBD2 (6 bases). CDR1 and CDR2 from the germline V gene are ENHRY and SYGVKD. V lost 10 bases, J lost 3 bases, and 19 bases lay in between. The CDR3 runs to 14 residues. DNA for the CDR3: TGTGCCACCCTGAACGTCGGGGAGGTCTACGAGCAGTACTTC. This codes for CATLNVGEVYEQYF.

This clone was recorded once. The chain carries TRBV19 and TRBJ1-1; no clear D gene. The CDR3 covers 14 residues. The germline gives CDR1 LNHDA, CDR2 SQIVND (reference sequence). V lost 3 bases, J lost 4 bases, and 12 bases lay in between. CDR3 nucleotide sequence: TGTGCCAGTAGTATCCTGGGAGGGCCCACTGAAGCTTTCTTT. This translates into CASSILGGPTEAFF.

This rearrangement joins TRBV19 to TRBJ2-1; the match to TRBD2 covers 9 bases. The CDR3 spans 14 residues. The germline V gene has CDR1 LNHDA and CDR2 SQIVND (reference sequence). Unmatched junction bases numbered 1, after V lost 3 bases and J lost 4 bases. The CDR3 reads CASSISGRYNEQFF. The CDR3 bases are TGTGCCAGTAGTATTAGCGGGAGATACAATGAGCAGTTCTTC.

The chain links TRBV11-1 to TRBJ2-7; D might be TRBD2 (6 bases). V lost 5 bases, J lost 3 bases, and 14 bases lay in between. The CDR3 loop spans 14 amino acids. The germline V gene has CDR1 SGHAT and CDR2 FQDESV (reference sequence). Written as DNA, the CDR3 is TGTGCCAGCAGCCTAGGGCTCGGGGGCTACGAGCAGTACTTC. Translating it yields CASSLGLGGYEQYF.